This paragraph reports one TCR beta chain. The repertoire was sequenced with immunoSEQ multiplex PCR; TCRdb's copy has only in-frame clones and lacks some. The sample holds roughly 67,000 clones, approximately 91% seen once. The entry originates in a study of T cell responses to AZD1222 COVID-19 vaccine. The overall study: Pooled in the analysis were second doses at about 4 or about 12 weeks.

Between the trimmed V and J ends, which lost 0 bases and 7 bases, there was a span of 13 bases. There are 14 residues in the CDR3. Per the germline V gene, CDR1 is MNHEY and CDR2 is SVGEGT. The sequence was collected from an adult in good health. The chain has TRBV6-2 or TRBV6-3 and TRBJ2-7, with D perhaps TRBD2 (5 bases). Sequencing was performed on peripheral blood, taken on day 0 of AZD1222 vaccination. CDR3 sequence: CASSYSGEVIEQYF. The CDR3 DNA is TGTGCCAGCAGTTACTCGGGAGAAGTGATTGAGCAGTACTTC.